This is a list of T cell receptor beta chains from one sample in a study of shared clonotypes between healthy human individuals. Libraries were prepared by immunoSEQ multiplex PCR; TCRdb keeps only in-frame clonotypes and omits some of them. The sample has around 2.3 million clones, roughly 95% seen once; the top ten hold 0.1% to 0.15%. What was sequenced was naive CD4+ T cells sorted from blood. Receptors originate from a man younger than 35 in good health. Each CDR3 is given with its conserved first and last residue. The order of the fields is J gene, clone size, D gene, V gene, CDR3 protein, CDR3 DNA. A D gene is named only where the DNA matches it firmly. The listing skips clone size in some rows; elsewhere it reads once, few, many or a size class.

TRBJ2-7 | - | - | TRBV23-1 | CASSQFQTRPHSYEQYF | TGCGCCAGCAGTCAATTTCAGACAAGGCCCCACTCCTACGAGCAGTACTTC
TRBJ2-3 | once | - | TRBV5-4 | CASSLDSKTQYF | TGTGCCAGCAGCTTGGACAGCAAAACGCAGTATTTT
TRBJ2-1 | once | TRBD2 | TRBV6-5 | CASSYPRGGINEQFF | TGTGCCAGCAGTTACCCGCGGGGGGGAATCAATGAGCAGTTCTTC
TRBJ1-2 | - | TRBD1 | TRBV15 | CATSRAAQGAGGYTF | TGTGCCACCAGCAGAGCCGCACAGGGGGCGGGTGGCTACACCTTC
TRBJ2-1 | - | TRBD1 | TRBV29-1 | CSVEGPGTGQRSYNEQFF | TGCAGCGTTGAAGGCCCCGGGACAGGGCAAAGGAGCTACAATGAGCAGTTCTTC
TRBJ2-3 | - | - | TRBV4-3 | CASSQVQGAHNTNTQYF | TGCGCCAGCAGCCAAGTACAGGGAGCCCACAATACAAATACGCAGTATTTT
TRBJ2-2 | - | - | TRBV9 | CASSAQMGVRELFF | TGTGCCAGCAGCGCCCAAATGGGGGTCAGGGAGCTGTTTTTT
TRBJ2-7 | once | TRBD1 | TRBV6-6 | CASSSQGAYYEQYF | TGTGCCAGCAGTTCGCAGGGGGCGTACTACGAGCAGTACTTC
TRBJ2-7 | - | - | TRBV9 | CASSPMGSTYEQYF | TGTGCCAGCAGCCCCATGGGTTCTACCTACGAGCAGTACTTC
TRBJ1-6 | - | - | TRBV19 | CASSYGQGVGIVDSPLHF | TGTGCCAGTAGTTACGGCCAGGGCGTCGGAATCGTGGATTCACCCCTCCACTTT
TRBJ2-3 | - | - | TRBV29-1 | CSGTDRGNTDTQYF | TGCAGCGGTACGGACCGAGGGAACACAGATACGCAGTATTTT
TRBJ2-2 | - | - | TRBV7-9 | CASRRAGNFNTGELFF | TGTGCCAGCAGAAGGGCCGGCAATTTTAACACCGGGGAGCTGTTTTTT
TRBJ2-3 | - | - | TRBV6-4 | CASRATGTDTQYF | TGTGCCAGCAGGGCCACAGGGACAGATACGCAGTATTTT
TRBJ2-2 | - | - | TRBV4-1 | CASSQAWPPGRVNTGELFF | TGCGCCAGCAGCCAAGCATGGCCCCCGGGTAGGGTGAACACCGGGGAGCTGTTTTTT
TRBJ2-6 | - | - | TRBV11-2 | CASSLSLITSGANVLTF | TGTGCCAGCAGCTTGAGCTTAATCACCTCTGGGGCCAACGTCCTGACTTTC
TRBJ1-5 | - | - | TRBV4-3 | CASSPTTQGYQPQHF | TGCGCCAGCAGCCCGACTACGCAGGGATATCAGCCCCAGCATTTT
TRBJ2-1 | - | TRBD1 | TRBV5-6 | CASSWGQGNYNEQFF | TGTGCCAGCAGCTGGGGACAGGGGAACTACAATGAGCAGTTCTTC
TRBJ1-2 | - | - | TRBV10-3 | CATYPWRDIRNYGYTF | TGTGCCACTTACCCATGGAGGGACATACGAAACTATGGCTACACCTTC
TRBJ2-1 | - | - | TRBV7-9 | CASSLASFLTAYNEQFF | TGTGCCAGCAGCCTCGCCTCTTTCCTGACGGCCTACAATGAGCAGTTCTTC
TRBJ1-2 | - | - | TRBV6-4 | CASKSGPKDGYTF | TGTGCCAGCAAATCAGGACCGAAGGATGGCTACACCTTC
TRBJ1-4 | - | TRBD1 | TRBV14 | CASSPIGQVHFEKLFF | TGTGCCAGCAGCCCGATCGGACAGGTCCATTTTGAAAAACTGTTTTTT
TRBJ2-7 | once | - | TRBV11-2 | CASSFLTSSYEQYF | TGTGCCAGCAGCTTTCTTACCAGCTCCTACGAGCAGTACTTC
TRBJ1-1 | - | - | TRBV27 | CASSSNGGATEAFF | TGTGCCAGCAGTTCCAATGGCGGGGCCACTGAAGCTTTCTTT
TRBJ2-5 | - | TRBD2 | TRBV5-1 | CASSLADLAGVQTQYF | TGCGCCAGCAGCTTGGCCGATCTAGCGGGAGTGCAGACCCAGTACTTC
TRBJ1-1 | - | TRBD1 | TRBV9 | CASSADRGWTEAFF | TGTGCCAGCAGCGCGGACAGGGGGTGGACTGAAGCTTTCTTT
TRBJ2-7 | once | - | TRBV10-2 | CASRPPGATYEQYF | TGCGCCAGCCGGCCTCCAGGGGCGACCTACGAGCAGTACTTC
TRBJ2-5 | - | TRBD2 | TRBV4-3 | CASSHRGGRAETQYF | TGCGCCAGCAGCCATCGAGGCGGGAGGGCAGAGACCCAGTACTTC